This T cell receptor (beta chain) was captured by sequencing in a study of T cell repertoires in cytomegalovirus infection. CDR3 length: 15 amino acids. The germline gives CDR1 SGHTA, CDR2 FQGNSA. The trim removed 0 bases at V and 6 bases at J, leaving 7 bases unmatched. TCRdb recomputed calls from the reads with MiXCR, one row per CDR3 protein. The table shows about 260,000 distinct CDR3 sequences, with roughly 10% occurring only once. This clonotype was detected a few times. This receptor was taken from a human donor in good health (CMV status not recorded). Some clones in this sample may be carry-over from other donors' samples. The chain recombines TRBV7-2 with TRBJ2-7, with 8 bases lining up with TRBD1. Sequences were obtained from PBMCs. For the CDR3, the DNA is TGTGCCAGCAGCTTAGCGCAGGGGGCAAGATTCGAGCAGTACTTC. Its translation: CASSLAQGARFEQYF.